The sequence of this T cell receptor (beta chain) was determined in a study of regulatory T cells in long-lasting Graves disease (dated by TCRdb to the early 2020s). At the level of the whole study: To count as having persistent Graves' disease, a patient had to have received antithyroid drug treatment for over 5 years with TSH receptor autoantibodies remaining persistently positive. Patients with persistent Graves' disease were compared with patients with newly diagnosed Graves' disease using TCR sequencing and RNA sequencing of peripheral blood. The study took place in China and was registered as a clinical trial. A total of around 35 samples were covered by TCR sequencing, comprising some 13 persistent and roughly 20 newly diagnosed Graves' disease patients. On average, persistent Graves' disease patients in the clinical cohort had been on antithyroid drugs for roughly 11 years.

The time point tag for this specimen amounts to: persistent/refractory GD, antithyroid drugs over 5 years with positive TRAb. RNA was extracted from PBMCs in TRIzol for both TCR sequencing and RNA sequencing. Graves' disease was diagnosed according to American Thyroid Association guidelines. Patients were recruited from an endocrinology department in Xi'an, China. Each patient gave 8.5 to 9.5 milliliters of peripheral blood, collected in an EDTA anticoagulant tube. Ficoll Paque Plus density gradient separation was used to isolate PBMCs, and no further T cell sorting was done. An Agilent 2100 Bioanalyzer and agarose gel were used to check RNA quality, and a NanoDrop 2000 was used to measure RNA concentration. Broader findings and caveats from the paper: Only peripheral blood was studied, because thyroid tissue, the primary lesion, was inaccessible. The authors acknowledged the small sample size as a limitation that may reduce accuracy. Preferential use of TRBV28, TRBJ1-2 and TRBJ2-5 was observed in persistent disease, whereas TRBV20-1 and TRBJ2-1 were favored in newly diagnosed disease. Lower TCR Shannon entropy and fewer highly expanded clones were observed in persistent Graves' disease patients than in newly diagnosed patients, which suggested clonal expansion. Sequencing and analysis were restricted to the TCR beta chain. A larger number of public clonotypes was shared among persistent patients (more than 2,500) than among newly diagnosed patients (approximately 1,000).

The library was prepared using multiplex PCR. Sequencing was performed on an Illumina HiSeq 4000. To build TCR beta libraries, CDR3 regions were amplified by Arm-PCR using iRepertoire HTBI primers. Before sequencing, the PCR products underwent gel purification. The study's own analysis went as follows. Gene usage analysis of CDR3 amino acid clonotypes relied on the approximately 60 TRBV and over 13 TRBJ segments identified across samples. COPE and FqMerger were used to merge filtered high-quality paired reads into contigs. Contigs were aligned with BLAST to IMGT TRBV, TRBD and TRBJ reference genes, and CDR3 was defined per IMGT. Highly expanded clones were defined as clonotypes with a frequency above 0.1%. Shannon entropy was used to measure repertoire diversity, and the Gini coefficient was used to measure V-J evenness. A clonotype was considered public if more than one individual shared it. TCRdb applied fastp at Q25 and MiXCR to the public reads, then kept only in-frame beta chains. Duplicate CDR3 protein sequences are folded into a single record with the most common DNA and genes. TCRdb, not the original authors, processed these V and J calls. The sample yields about 430,000 distinct CDR3 sequences; around 20% were counted once. About 13% of the sample comes from the top ten.

The CDR3 measures 15 amino acids from cysteine to phenylalanine. Of all the DNA, just the CDR3 is kept, 45 bases in frame from base 1. This clonotype came up many times. Its antigen has not been determined. The junction does not match germline at one end; this may be a read error. This chain is built from TRBV12-3 or TRBV12-4 and TRBJ2-7, with the D segment possibly TRBD1 or TRBD2, each aligning over 6 bases. The sample in question was peripheral blood mononuclear cells (PBMCs), obtained when the disease was refractory, from a patient treated with antithyroid drugs. This sequence was found in a female donor with Graves disease. The nucleotide sequence is given as TGTGCCAGTAGTTTGGGGGCTGTCGGGAGTTACGAGCAGTACTTC. This gives the protein CASSLGAVGSYEQYF.